A single T cell receptor beta chain is shown here with its context. Its antigen remains undetermined. Within one base of it there is no much larger clone, and no base qualities were kept. This sample is part of a study of OX40 agonist ivuxolimab in advanced cancers. Some background on the complete study: Ivuxolimab, which targeted the costimulatory receptor OX40 (CD134), was an agonistic, fully human IgG2 monoclonal antibody. Intravenous ivuxolimab was administered to patients every 2 weeks at six dose levels: 0.01, 0.1, 0.3, 1.5, 3 and 10 mg/kg. Of the roughly 51 patients in dose escalation, about 19 had hepatocellular carcinoma, about 15 had melanoma, 9 had renal cell carcinoma and 9 had head and neck cancer. A male proportion of roughly 80% and a mean age of approximately 61 years, ranging from about 20 to 79, were recorded for the dose-escalation cohort. Patients were allowed to have had prior anti-PD-1, anti-PD-L1 or anti-CTLA-4 therapy, and approximately 39% of the dose-escalation patients had been treated with checkpoint inhibitors. Partial responses were achieved by three dose-escalation patients, of whom one had hepatocellular carcinoma and two had cutaneous melanoma. Peripheral TCRbeta sequencing was intended to test whether TCR sequence diversity was altered and clonal T-cell expansion was caused by ivuxolimab. The paper reports the monotherapy dose-escalation portion (N ≈ 50 patients) of the phase I ivuxolimab trial.

Genomic DNA was isolated from the sorted cells so that the TCRbeta CDR3 region could be sequenced. The immunoSEQ Assay was used for sequencing of TCRbeta CDR3 regions. The immuneACCESS repertoire file appears here via TCRdb, limited to in-frame rearrangements. These files lack a portion of the clones; in checked studies, under half of the deficit traces to unresolved V genes, and the cause of the others is not known. The sample profile shows some 28,000 clones; approximately 84% of them were found once. The ten largest make up 28% of the sample. The trial excluded patients who had a history of autoimmune disease or were on systemic immunosuppression. Peripheral blood for TCR sequencing was collected from all dose cohorts at baseline, on cycle 4 day 1, and on cycle 7 day 1. Samples were obtained from an open-label, multicenter, first-in-human phase I dose-escalation trial of ivuxolimab. Adults with locally advanced or metastatic melanoma, renal cell, hepatocellular, or head and neck squamous cell carcinoma were enrolled in the trial. CD4+ and CD8+ T cells were sorted separately from peripheral blood before TCR sequencing.

Results the study describes overall, beyond this receptor: Clonal expansion of both CD4+ and CD8+ blood T cells was observed from baseline to week 6 at doses 0.1 to 3.0 mg/kg. After ivuxolimab, CD8+ T cells had more expanded clones than CD4+ T cells on average. In the 0.1-3.0 mg/kg groups, partial responders were among the patients with the lowest normalized peripheral clonal expansion, particularly in CD8+ T cells. The antigen specificity of the peripheral T cells that underwent clonal expansion was not determined. Low levels of normalized T-cell clonal expansion were also seen in some patients who did not respond.

The CDR1 and CDR2 encoded by the germline V gene (reference sequence) are LNHDA and SQIVND. Measured from the cysteine to the phenylalanine, the CDR3 is 15 residues long. Only the CDR3 DNA is retained, 45 bases long and in frame from the first base. V gives up 3 bases and J gives up 3 bases, and the segment between their germline ends measures 12 bases. This TCR was sampled from an adult with an advanced solid tumor such as melanoma, head and neck, liver or kidney cancer. This sequence uses TRBV19 and TRBJ2-4; tentative D gene TRBD2, with 6 bases matching. The source was CD4+ or CD8+ T cells sorted from blood, collected in a trial of the OX40 agonist ivuxolimab. The bases are TGTGCCAGTAGTATTATGCAGGGAGGCAAAAACATTCAGTACTTC. It translates as CASSIMQGGKNIQYF.